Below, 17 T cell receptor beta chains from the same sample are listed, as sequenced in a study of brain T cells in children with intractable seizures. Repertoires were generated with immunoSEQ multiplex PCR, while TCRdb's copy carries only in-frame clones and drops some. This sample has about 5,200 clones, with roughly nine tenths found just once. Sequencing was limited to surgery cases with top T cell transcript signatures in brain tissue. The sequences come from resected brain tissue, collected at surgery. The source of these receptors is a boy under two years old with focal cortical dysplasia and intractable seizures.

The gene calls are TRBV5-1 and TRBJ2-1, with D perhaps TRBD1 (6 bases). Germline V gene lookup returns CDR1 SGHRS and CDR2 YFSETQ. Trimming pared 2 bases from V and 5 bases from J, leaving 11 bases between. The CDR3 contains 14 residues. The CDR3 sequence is CASSFGGADNEQFF. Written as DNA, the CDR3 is TGCGCCAGCAGCTTTGGGGGCGCCGACAATGAGCAGTTCTTC.

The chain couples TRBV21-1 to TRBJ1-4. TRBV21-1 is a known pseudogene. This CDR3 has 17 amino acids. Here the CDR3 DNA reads TGTGCCAGCAGCAAAGGAAACTTTTGTCCAACTAATGAAAAACTGTTTTTT. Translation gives CASSKGNFCPTNEKLFF.

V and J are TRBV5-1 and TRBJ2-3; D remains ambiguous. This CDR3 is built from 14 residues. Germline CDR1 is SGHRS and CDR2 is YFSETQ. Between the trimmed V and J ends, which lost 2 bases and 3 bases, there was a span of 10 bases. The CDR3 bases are TGCGCCAGCAGCTTATCAGATGGTACAGATACGCAGTATTTT. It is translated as CASSLSDGTDTQYF.

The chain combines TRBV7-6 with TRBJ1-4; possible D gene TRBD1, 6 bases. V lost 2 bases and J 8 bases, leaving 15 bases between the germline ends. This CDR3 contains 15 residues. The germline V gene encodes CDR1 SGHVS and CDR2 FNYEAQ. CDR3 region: CASSLTGAEGEKLFF. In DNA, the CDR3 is TGTGCCAGCAGCTTAACGGGGGCGGAAGGGGAAAAACTGTTTTTT.

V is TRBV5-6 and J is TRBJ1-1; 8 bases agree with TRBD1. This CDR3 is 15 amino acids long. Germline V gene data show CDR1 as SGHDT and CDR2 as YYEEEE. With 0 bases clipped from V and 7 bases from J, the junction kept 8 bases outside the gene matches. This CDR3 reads CASSLVPGGYIEAFF. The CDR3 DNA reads TGTGCCAGCAGCTTGGTCCCAGGGGGCTATATTGAAGCTTTCTTT. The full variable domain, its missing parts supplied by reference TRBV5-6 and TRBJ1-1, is DAGVTQSPTHLIKTRGQQVTLRCSPKSGHDTVSWYQQALGQGPQFIFQYYEEEERQRGNFPDRFSGHQFPNYSSELNVNALLLGDSALYLCASSLVPGGYIEAFFGQGTRLTVV.

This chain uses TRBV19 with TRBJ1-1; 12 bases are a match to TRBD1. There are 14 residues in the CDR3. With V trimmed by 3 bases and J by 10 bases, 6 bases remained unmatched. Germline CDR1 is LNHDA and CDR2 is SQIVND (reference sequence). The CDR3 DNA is TGTGCCAGTAGTATGGGACAGGGGGCGATCGGAGCTTTCTTT. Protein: CASSMGQGAIGAFF.

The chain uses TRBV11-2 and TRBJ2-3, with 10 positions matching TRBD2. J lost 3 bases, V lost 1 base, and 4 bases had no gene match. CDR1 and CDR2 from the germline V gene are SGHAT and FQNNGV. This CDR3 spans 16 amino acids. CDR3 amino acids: CASSLARTSGTDTQYF. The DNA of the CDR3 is TGTGCCAGCAGCTTAGCCCGGACTAGCGGAACAGATACGCAGTATTTT.

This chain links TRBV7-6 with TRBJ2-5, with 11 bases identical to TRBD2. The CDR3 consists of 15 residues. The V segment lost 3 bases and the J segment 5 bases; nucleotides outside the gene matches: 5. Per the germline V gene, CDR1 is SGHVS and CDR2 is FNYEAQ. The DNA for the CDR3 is TGTGCCAGCAGCTTCCTAGCGGGAGGAGGGGAGACCCAGTACTTC. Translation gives CASSFLAGGGETQYF.

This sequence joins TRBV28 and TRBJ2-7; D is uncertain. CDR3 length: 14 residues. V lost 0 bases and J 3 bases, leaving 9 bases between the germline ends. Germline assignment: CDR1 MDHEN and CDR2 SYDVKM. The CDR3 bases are TGTGCCAGCAGTTTATGGGCAGTCCGCTACGAGCAGTACTTC. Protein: CASSLWAVRYEQYF.

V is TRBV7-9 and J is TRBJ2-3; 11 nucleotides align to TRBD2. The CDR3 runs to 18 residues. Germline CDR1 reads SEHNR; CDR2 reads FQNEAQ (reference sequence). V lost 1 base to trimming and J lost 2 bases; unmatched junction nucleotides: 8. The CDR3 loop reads CASSLGGMTSGNTDTQYF. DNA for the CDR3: TGTGCCAGCAGCTTAGGAGGGATGACTAGCGGGAACACAGATACGCAGTATTTT. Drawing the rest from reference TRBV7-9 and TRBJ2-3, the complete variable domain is DTGVSQNPRHKITKRGQNVTFRCDPISEHNRLYWYRQTLGQGPEFLTYFQNEAQLEKSRLLSDRFSAERPKGSFSTLEIQRTEQGDSAMYLCASSLGGMTSGNTDTQYFGPGTRLTVL.

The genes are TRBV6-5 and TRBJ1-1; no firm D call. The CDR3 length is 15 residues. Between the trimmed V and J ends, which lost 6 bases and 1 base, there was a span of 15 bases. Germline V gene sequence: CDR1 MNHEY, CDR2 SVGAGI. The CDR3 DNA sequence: TGTGCCAGCAGAACAAATGCGCCCCCGAACACTGAAGCTTTCTTT. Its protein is CASRTNAPPNTEAFF.

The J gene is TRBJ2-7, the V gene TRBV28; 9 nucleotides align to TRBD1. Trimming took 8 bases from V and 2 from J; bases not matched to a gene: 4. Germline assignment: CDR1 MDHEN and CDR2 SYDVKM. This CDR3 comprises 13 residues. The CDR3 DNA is TGTGCCAGCGTTTGGGACAGGGCCTACGAGCAGTACTTC. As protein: CASVWDRAYEQYF.

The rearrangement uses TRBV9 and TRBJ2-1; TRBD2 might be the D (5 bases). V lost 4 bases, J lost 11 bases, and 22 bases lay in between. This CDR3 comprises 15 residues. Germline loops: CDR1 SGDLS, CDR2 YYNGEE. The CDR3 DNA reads TGTGCCAGCAGCCCCTTTAGTGCTAGCACTAGGAAGCAGTTCTTC. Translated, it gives CASSPFSASTRKQFF.

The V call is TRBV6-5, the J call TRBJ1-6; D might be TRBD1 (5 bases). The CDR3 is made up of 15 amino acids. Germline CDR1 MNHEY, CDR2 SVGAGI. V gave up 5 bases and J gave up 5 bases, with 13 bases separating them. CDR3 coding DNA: TGTGCCAGCAGTCGTCGACAGAGAGATAATTCACCCCTCCACTTT. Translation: CASSRRQRDNSPLHF.

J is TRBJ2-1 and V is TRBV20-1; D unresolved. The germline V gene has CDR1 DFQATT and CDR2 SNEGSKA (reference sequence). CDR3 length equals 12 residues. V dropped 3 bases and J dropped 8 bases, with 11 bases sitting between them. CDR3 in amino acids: CSASPRRDEQFF. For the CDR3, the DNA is TGCAGTGCTAGTCCTCGACGGGATGAGCAGTTCTTC.

The DNA of the CDR3 is TGCAGTGCTAGTCCAGGGGGGATCACTGAAGCTTTCTTT. Residues: CSASPGGITEAFF. The rearrangement uses TRBV20-1 and TRBJ1-1; TRBD1 matches 7 bases. Germline-derived CDR1 and CDR2 are DFQATT and SNEGSKA (reference sequence). CDR3 length equals 13 residues. Trimming cost V 3 bases and J 4 bases; bases outside gene matches: 5.

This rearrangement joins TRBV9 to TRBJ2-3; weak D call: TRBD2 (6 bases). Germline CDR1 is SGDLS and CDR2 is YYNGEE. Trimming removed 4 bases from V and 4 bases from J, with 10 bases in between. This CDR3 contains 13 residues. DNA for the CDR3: TGTGCCAGCAGCTGGAGGGCCGCAGATACGCAGTATTTT. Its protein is CASSWRAADTQYF. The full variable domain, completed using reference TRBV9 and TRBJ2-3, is DSGVTQTPKHLITATGQRVTLRCSPRSGDLSVYWYQQSLDQGLQFLIQYYNGEERAKGNILERFSAQQFPDLHSELNLSSLELGDSALYFCASSWRAADTQYFGPGTRLTVL.